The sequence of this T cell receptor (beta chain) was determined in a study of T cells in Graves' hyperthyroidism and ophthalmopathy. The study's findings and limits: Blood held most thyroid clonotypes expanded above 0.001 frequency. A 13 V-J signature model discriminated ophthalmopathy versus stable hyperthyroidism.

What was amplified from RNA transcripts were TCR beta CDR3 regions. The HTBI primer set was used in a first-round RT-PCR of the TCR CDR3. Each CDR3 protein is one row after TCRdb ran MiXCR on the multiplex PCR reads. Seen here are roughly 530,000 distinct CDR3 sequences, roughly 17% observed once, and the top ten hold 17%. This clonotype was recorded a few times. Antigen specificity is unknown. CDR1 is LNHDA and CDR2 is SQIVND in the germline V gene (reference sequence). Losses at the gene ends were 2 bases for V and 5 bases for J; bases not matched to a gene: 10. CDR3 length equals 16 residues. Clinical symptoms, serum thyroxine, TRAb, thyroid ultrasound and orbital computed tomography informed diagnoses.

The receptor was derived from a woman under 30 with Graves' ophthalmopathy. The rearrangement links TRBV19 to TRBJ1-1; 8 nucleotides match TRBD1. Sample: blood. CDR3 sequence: CASSITYRGRGTEAFF. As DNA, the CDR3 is TGTGCCAGTAGTATAACCTACAGGGGGAGAGGGACTGAAGCTTTCTTT.